The 14 T cell receptor beta chains below all came from one sample that was sequenced in a study of OX40 agonist ivuxolimab in advanced cancers. Sequencing was performed with immunoSEQ multiplex PCR; in TCRdb, only in-frame clones are kept and a portion is missing. The sample has fewer than 80,000 clones, around 86% seen once. Sequenced material: CD4+ or CD8+ T cells sorted from blood, taken in a trial of the OX40 agonist ivuxolimab. The receptors shown here come from an adult with an advanced solid tumor such as melanoma, head and neck, liver or kidney cancer.

This clone was seen more than once but under ten times. The chain employs TRBV11-3 and TRBJ2-2; perhaps TRBD1 as D (6 bases). CDR1 is SGHNT, CDR2 YENEEA, per germline. V shed 3 bases and J shed 11 bases, with 10 bases lying between them. The CDR3 length is 12 residues. CDR3 DNA sequence: TGTGCCAGCAGCTTCAGGGGTGGAGAGCTGTTTTTT. Protein: CASSFRGGELFF.

The chain is built from TRBV5-1 and TRBJ1-5, with 8 bases matching TRBD1. After removal of 4 bases from V and 8 bases from J, the junction contained 8 bases not matched to a gene. Germline lookup yields CDR1 SGHRS and CDR2 YFSETQ. CDR3 size: 14 residues. CDR3 nucleotides: TGCGCCAGCAGCCAAGACGGACAGGGCAAGCCCCAGCATTTT. Translated, it gives CASSQDGQGKPQHF.

CDR3 nucleotides: TGTGCCAGCAGCCTGGGACAGACCTCCTACGAGCAGTACTTC. Protein product: CASSLGQTSYEQYF. The chain uses TRBV11-2 and TRBJ2-7; 7 nucleotides agree with TRBD1. CDR3 length: 14 amino acids. Germline trimming cut 5 bases from V and 0 bases from J; bases unmatched to any gene: 4. Germline V gives CDR1 SGHAT, CDR2 FQNNGV.

The chain is built from TRBV10-3 and TRBJ1-1; no reliable D call. CDR1 and CDR2 from the germline V gene are ENHRY and SYGVKD. Trimming cost V 0 bases and J 3 bases, with 5 bases left between them. This CDR3 comprises 13 residues. CDR3 bases: TGTGCCATCAGTGAGTCCGCCGACACTGAAGCTTTCTTT. Translating it yields CAISESADTEAFF.

The chain combines TRBV6-1 with TRBJ2-3; the D is unclear. CDR1 is MNHNS and CDR2 is SASEGT in the germline V gene. This CDR3 has 11 amino acids. V lost 6 bases and J lost 2, with 3 bases in between. The CDR3 is CASRVTDTQYF. In nucleotides, the CDR3 is TGTGCCAGCAGGGTCACAGATACGCAGTATTTT.

The chain is built from TRBV18 and TRBJ1-2; no clear D gene. The germline V and J ends were trimmed by 4 bases and 0 bases, with 15 bases remaining between them. The CDR3 is 16 residues long. From germline, CDR1 is KGHSH and CDR2 LQKENI. DNA of the CDR3: TGTGCCAGCTCACTCCCTAATACGGACGCTAACTATGGCTACACCTTC. Its translation is CASSLPNTDANYGYTF.

The table lists this clone with a few counts. This chain links TRBV2 with TRBJ1-5; possible D gene TRBD1, 5 bases. There are 12 residues in the CDR3. CDR1 is SNHLY, CDR2 FYNNEI, per germline. V lost 7 bases to trimming and J lost 4 bases, with 8 bases between them. DNA of the CDR3: TGTGCCAGCAAGAGGGGAAATCAGCCCCAGCATTTT. Translation: CASKRGNQPQHF.

The gene calls are TRBV19 and TRBJ2-5, with no clear D. This CDR3 spans 13 amino acids. Trimming left V 3 bases short and J 0 bases short, with 5 bases between. Germline CDR1 is LNHDA and CDR2 is SQIVND (reference sequence). CDR3 bases: TGTGCCAGTAGTATTGGGAACCAAGAGACCCAGTACTTC. Its protein is CASSIGNQETQYF.

This clone came up once. This chain links TRBV20-1 with TRBJ1-1; unclear D gene. Per the germline V gene, CDR1 is DFQATT and CDR2 is SNEGSKA (reference sequence). Trimming left V 5 bases short and J 1 base short, with 5 bases between. The CDR3 extends over 11 amino acids. CDR3 DNA sequence: TGCAGTGCTGGAACGAACACTGAAGCTTTCTTT. This encodes CSAGTNTEAFF.

This clone has only a few counts. This chain joins TRBV30 and TRBJ2-5, with D unresolved. With 1 base removed from V and 7 bases from J, the gap between germline ends came to 10 bases. The CDR3 loop spans 12 amino acids. Germline CDR1 is GTSNPN and CDR2 is SVGIG (reference sequence). The CDR3 sequence is CAWSATPGTQYF. The CDR3 DNA reads as TGTGCCTGGAGTGCGACACCGGGGACCCAGTACTTC.

In this sample, this clone turned up once. This chain connects TRBV5-1 to TRBJ2-1, with no clear D. The CDR3 runs to 14 residues. CDR1 is SGHRS, CDR2 YFSETQ, per germline. V lost 4 bases and J 4 bases, leaving 12 bases between the germline ends. The CDR3 nucleotides are TGCGCCAGCAGCGTCCAGGCCAATTACAATGAGCAGTTCTTC. This translates into CASSVQANYNEQFF.

This sequence joins TRBV6-6 and TRBJ2-2; perhaps TRBD1 as D (6 bases). The CDR3 spans 15 residues. V was clipped by 1 base and J by 3 bases, with 9 bases between them. The V gene's germline CDR1 is MNHNY and CDR2 SVGAGI (reference sequence). CDR3 in amino acids: CASSYWGPDTGELFF. DNA for the CDR3: TGTGCCAGCAGTTACTGGGGGCCGGACACCGGGGAGCTGTTTTTT.

The chain carries TRBV6-5 and TRBJ2-4, with 10 bases identical to TRBD1. Looked up from germline, CDR1 is MNHEY and CDR2 is SVGAGI. This CDR3 is 14 amino acids long. J gave up 6 bases and V 6 bases, and 5 bases lay outside the gene matches. The CDR3 protein is CASSPGDRGNIQYF. CDR3 sequence (DNA): TGTGCCAGCAGCCCCGGGGACAGGGGAAACATTCAGTACTTC.

The chain carries TRBV19 and TRBJ1-2; TRBD1 matches 8 bases. V gave up 3 bases and J gave up 4 bases; unmatched junction bases: 10. CDR3 length: 16 residues. Germline V gene data show CDR1 as LNHDA and CDR2 as SQIVND (reference sequence). The DNA for the CDR3 is TGTGCCAGTAGTATCCCGACAGGGGCCCGGGTCTATGGCTACACCTTC. This sequence encodes CASSIPTGARVYGYTF.